The T cell receptor (beta chain) described here comes from a study of T cell repertoires in cytomegalovirus infection. Study-wide context: As its CMV epitopes, the study selected recently identified HLA-C-restricted and well-studied HLA-B-restricted targets. TCR beta signatures that were public indicated CMV infection and matching HLA type.

Study conclusions and caveats: Of the TCR beta families, the public ones yielded a cumulative frequency that identified carriers of CMV plus the relevant HLA. Clonotypes of TCR beta that were HLA-C-restricted and CMV-specific dominated the ex vivo response.

This clonotype showed up just a few times. As yet, its antigen is unknown. The CDR3 contains 19 residues. Trimming took 0 bases from V and 0 from J, leaving 15 bases between them. The V gene's germline CDR1 is LGHNA and CDR2 YSLEER. Each CDR3 protein is one row after TCRdb ran MiXCR on the reads. The profile shows some 940,000 distinct CDR3 sequences, roughly 30% of them singletons. The chain uses TRBV4-3 and TRBJ2-6; no clear D gene. Source: cultured CD8+ T cells from PBMCs, taken from culture after CMV antigen stimulation. This clonotype was sampled from a human donor in good health (CMV status not recorded). Some clones in this sample may be carry-over from other donors' samples. The CDR3 sequence is CASSQDHQVLSSGANVLTF. For the CDR3, the DNA is TGCGCCAGCAGCCAAGATCATCAGGTTTTAAGCTCTGGGGCCAACGTCCTGACTTTC.